Listed here is a single T cell receptor (beta chain). The authors extracted RNA and reverse transcribed it into cDNA as the sequencing template. This table comes from immunoSEQ multiplex PCR, and its TCRdb copy is limited to in-frame clones, with some not included. The sample has under 70,000 clones, over 95% seen once. This entry is derived from a study of CD8+ T cells in alopecia areata. This CDR3 contains 18 residues. Trimming stripped 3 bases from V and 1 base from J, with 20 bases between. Germline values: CDR1 LGHNA, CDR2 YSLEER. V and J are TRBV4-3 and TRBJ2-3; either TRBD1 or TRBD2 may fit D (6 bases each). The sequencing here drew on CD8+ T cells sorted from blood, taken at week 0. The sequence was obtained from a human donor with alopecia areata. The CDR3, as DNA: TGCGCCAGCAGCCAGTACCTTGAGGGGGGCAGGCGCACAGATACGCAGTATTTT. Its translation: CASSQYLEGGRRTDTQYF.